This T cell receptor (beta chain) came from a study of shared clonotypes between healthy human individuals. Overall study findings and caveats: What naive subsets generally showed was a larger estimated richness than memory subsets showed. Among several donors, roughly 5.5% of naive CD4 clonotypes were found in common.

Some clones are missing from TCRdb's copy, which holds only in-frame ones; the method was immunoSEQ multiplex PCR. Altogether about 2 million clones are present, about 95% being singletons, with the ten largest covering about 1.1%. CD45RO-negative, CCR7-selected cells formed the naive CD8 fraction, which excluded terminally differentiated effector memory CD45RA+ cells. Comments on this clone: Its antigen is not identified.

CDR1 and CDR2 from the germline V gene are SGHTA and FQGNSA. V was pared by 5 bases and J by 8 bases, with 14 bases between. This CDR3 comprises 13 residues. The sequence was collected from a man younger than 35 in good health. V usage is TRBV7-2 and J usage is TRBJ2-3; a possible D gene is TRBD2 (5 bases). Input material: naive CD8+ T cells sorted from blood. The CDR3 nucleotides read TGTGCCAGCAGCACCGTACAAGGAGGTACGCAGTATTTT. Its translation: CASSTVQGGTQYF. Looking up the rest from reference TRBV7-2 and TRBJ2-3 gives the full variable domain: GAGVSQSPSNKVTEKGKDVELRCDPISGHTALYWYRQSLGQGLEFLIYFQGNSAPDKSGLPSDRFSAERTGGSVSTLTIQRTQQEDSAVYLCASSTVQGGTQYFGPGTRLTVL.